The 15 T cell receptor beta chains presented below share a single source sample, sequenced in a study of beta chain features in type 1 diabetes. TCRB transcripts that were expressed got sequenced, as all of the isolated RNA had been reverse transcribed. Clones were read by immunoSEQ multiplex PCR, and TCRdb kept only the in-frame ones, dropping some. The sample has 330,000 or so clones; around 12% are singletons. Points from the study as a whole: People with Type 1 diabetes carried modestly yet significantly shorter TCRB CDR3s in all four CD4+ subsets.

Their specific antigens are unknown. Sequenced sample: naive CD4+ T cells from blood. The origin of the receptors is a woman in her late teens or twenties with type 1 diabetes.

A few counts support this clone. The CDR3 nucleotides read TGTGCCAGCACTCACAGGGGGGGGAATGAAAAACTGTTTTTT. Encoded protein: CASTHRGGNEKLFF. This chain connects TRBV27 to TRBJ1-4; 8 nucleotides agree with TRBD1. Germline loops: CDR1 MNHEY, CDR2 SMNVEV (reference sequence). With V trimmed by 7 bases and J by 5 bases, 6 bases remained unmatched. This CDR3 is built from 14 residues.

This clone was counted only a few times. The CDR3 nucleotides read TGTGCCAGCAGCTTAAAAGGGACAGGGGATCAGCCCCAGCATTTT. The encoded protein is CASSLKGTGDQPQHF. The V call is TRBV7-9, the J call TRBJ1-5; TRBD1 matches at 10 bases. J gave up 5 bases and V 2 bases, and 3 bases lay outside the gene matches. This CDR3 has 15 residues. Germline V lookup: CDR1 SEHNR, CDR2 FQNEAQ (reference sequence).

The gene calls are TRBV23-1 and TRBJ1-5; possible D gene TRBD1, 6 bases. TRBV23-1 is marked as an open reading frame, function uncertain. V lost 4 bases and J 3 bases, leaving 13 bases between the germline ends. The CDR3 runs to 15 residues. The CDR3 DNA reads TGCGCCAGCAGTCTCACAGGACAGTACAATCAGCCCCAGCATTTT. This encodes CASSLTGQYNQPQHF.

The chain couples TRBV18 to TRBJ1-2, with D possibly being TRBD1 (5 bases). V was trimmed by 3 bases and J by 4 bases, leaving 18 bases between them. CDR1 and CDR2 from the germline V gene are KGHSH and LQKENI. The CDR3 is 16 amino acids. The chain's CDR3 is CASSPSAGSFGYGYTF. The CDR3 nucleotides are TGTGCCAGCTCACCTTCAGCAGGGTCATTTGGCTATGGCTACACCTTC.

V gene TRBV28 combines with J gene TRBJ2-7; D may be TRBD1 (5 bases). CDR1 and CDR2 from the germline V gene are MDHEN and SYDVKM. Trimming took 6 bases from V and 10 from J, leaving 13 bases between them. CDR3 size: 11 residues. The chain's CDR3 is CASSRQRSQYF. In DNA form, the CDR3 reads TGTGCCAGCAGCAGACAGCGAAGCCAGTACTTC.

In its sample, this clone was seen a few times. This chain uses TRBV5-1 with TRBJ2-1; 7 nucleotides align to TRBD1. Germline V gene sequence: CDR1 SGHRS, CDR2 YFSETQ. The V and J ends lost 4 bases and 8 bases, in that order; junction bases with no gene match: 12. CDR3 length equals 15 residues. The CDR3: CASSRGDRETDEQFF. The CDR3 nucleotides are TGCGCCAGCAGCCGCGGTGACAGGGAGACTGATGAGCAGTTCTTC. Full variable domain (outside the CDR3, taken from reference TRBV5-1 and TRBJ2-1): KAGVTQTPRYLIKTRGQQVTLSCSPISGHRSVSWYQQTPGQGLQFLFEYFSETQRNKGNFPGRFSGRQFSNSRSEMNVSTLELGDSALYLCASSRGDRETDEQFFGPGTRLTVL.

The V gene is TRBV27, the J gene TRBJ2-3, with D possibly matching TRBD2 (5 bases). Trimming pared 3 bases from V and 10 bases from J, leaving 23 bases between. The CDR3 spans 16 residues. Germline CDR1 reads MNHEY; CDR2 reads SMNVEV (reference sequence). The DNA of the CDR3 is TGTGCCAGCAGTTTTGCCCCGACACGGGATGTTAGGTCGCAGTATTTT. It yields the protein CASSFAPTRDVRSQYF.

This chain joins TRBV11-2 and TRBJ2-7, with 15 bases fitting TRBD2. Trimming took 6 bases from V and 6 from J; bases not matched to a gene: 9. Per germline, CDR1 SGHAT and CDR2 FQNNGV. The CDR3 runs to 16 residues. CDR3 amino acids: CASRGLAGGLDGEQYF. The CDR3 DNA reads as TGTGCCAGCAGGGGACTAGCGGGAGGACTCGACGGCGAGCAGTACTTC.

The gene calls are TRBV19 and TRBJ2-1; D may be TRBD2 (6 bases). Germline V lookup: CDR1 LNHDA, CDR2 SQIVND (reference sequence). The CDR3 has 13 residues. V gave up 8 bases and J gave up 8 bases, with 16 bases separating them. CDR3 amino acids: CASRDSLWDEQFF. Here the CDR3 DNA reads TGTGCCAGTCGGGACTCCCTCTGGGATGAGCAGTTCTTC.

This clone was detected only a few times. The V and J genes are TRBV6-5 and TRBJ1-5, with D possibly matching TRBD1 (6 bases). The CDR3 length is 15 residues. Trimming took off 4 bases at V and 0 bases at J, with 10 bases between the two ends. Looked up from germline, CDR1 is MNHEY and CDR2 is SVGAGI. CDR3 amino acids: CASSSSRGSNQPQHF. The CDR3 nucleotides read TGTGCCAGCAGTTCGTCCAGGGGTAGCAATCAGCCCCAGCATTTT.

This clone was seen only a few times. CDR3 bases: TGTGCCAGCAGCCAAGACAGGGGAACCTACAATGAGCAGTTCTTC. It translates to CASSQDRGTYNEQFF. The chain uses TRBV5-4 and TRBJ2-1, with 8 nucleotides matching TRBD1. Germline CDR1 is SGHNT and CDR2 is YYREEE (reference sequence). J gave up 2 bases and V 4 bases, and 5 bases lay outside the gene matches. The CDR3 is 15 residues long. The full variable domain, completed using reference TRBV5-4 and TRBJ2-1, is ETGVTQSPTHLIKTRGQQVTLRCSSQSGHNTVSWYQQALGQGPQFIFQYYREEENGRGNFPPRFSGLQFPNYSSELNVNALELDDSALYLCASSQDRGTYNEQFFGPGTRLTVL.

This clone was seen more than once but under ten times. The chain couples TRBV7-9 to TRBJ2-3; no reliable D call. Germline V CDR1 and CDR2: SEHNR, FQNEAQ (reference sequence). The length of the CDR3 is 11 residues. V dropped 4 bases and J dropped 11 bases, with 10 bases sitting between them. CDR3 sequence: CASSSYSGQYF. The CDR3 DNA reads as TGTGCCAGCAGCTCTTACTCGGGGCAGTATTTT.

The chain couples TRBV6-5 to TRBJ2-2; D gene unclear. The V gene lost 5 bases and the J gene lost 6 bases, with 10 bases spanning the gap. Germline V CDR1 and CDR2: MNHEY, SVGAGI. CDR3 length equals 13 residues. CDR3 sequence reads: CASSGSGSGELFF. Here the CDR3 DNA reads TGTGCCAGCAGTGGTTCAGGTTCCGGGGAGCTGTTTTTT.

Here the CDR3 reads CASSLRGPANQETQYF. CDR3 bases: TGTGCCAGCTCACTTAGGGGGCCAGCAAACCAAGAGACCCAGTACTTC. This sequence joins TRBV18 and TRBJ2-5; 7 positions match TRBD1. The V segment lost 4 bases and the J segment 0 bases; nucleotides outside the gene matches: 8. This CDR3 comprises 16 residues. The germline gives CDR1 KGHSH, CDR2 LQKENI.

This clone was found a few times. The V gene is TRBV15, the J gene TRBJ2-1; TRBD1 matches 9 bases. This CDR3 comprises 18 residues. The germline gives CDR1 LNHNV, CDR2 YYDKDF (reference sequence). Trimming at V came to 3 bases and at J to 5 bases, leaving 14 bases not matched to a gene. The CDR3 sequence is CATSRRQPGQGVNNEQFF. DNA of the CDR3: TGTGCCACCAGCAGGCGCCAACCGGGACAGGGAGTTAACAATGAGCAGTTCTTC.